This entry describes one T cell receptor (beta chain). Its cognate antigen is unknown. Unmatched junction bases numbered 5, after V lost 2 bases and J lost 4 bases. This CDR3 region has 14 residues. Germline CDR1 and CDR2: LGHNA and YSLEER. Data came from immunoSEQ multiplex PCR; TCRdb stores just in-frame clones and leaves some out. The sample lists 25,000 to 35,000 clones; 82% were seen once. The data originate from a study of OX40 agonist ivuxolimab in advanced cancers. About the study: Dose-escalation subjects each had hepatocellular carcinoma, melanoma, renal cell or head and neck cancer. Males comprised around four fifths of the group, whose mean age was approximately 62 years (range 23 to 79). Previous treatment with anti-PD-1, anti-PD-L1 or anti-CTLA-4 therapy was allowed; roughly 40% had received some.

General observations from the study: By week 6 at 0.1 to 3.0 mg/kg, blood CD4+ and CD8+ T cells had expanded clonally.

The specimen comprised CD4+ or CD8+ T cells sorted from blood, sampled in a trial of the OX40 agonist ivuxolimab. The TCR originated in an adult with an advanced solid tumor such as melanoma, head and neck, liver or kidney cancer. The chain couples TRBV4-3 to TRBJ2-7; 7 nucleotides line up with TRBD1. The CDR3 coding sequence is TGCGCCAGCAGCCAACGGGCAGGGGGTTACGAGCAGTACTTC. Translated: CASSQRAGGYEQYF.